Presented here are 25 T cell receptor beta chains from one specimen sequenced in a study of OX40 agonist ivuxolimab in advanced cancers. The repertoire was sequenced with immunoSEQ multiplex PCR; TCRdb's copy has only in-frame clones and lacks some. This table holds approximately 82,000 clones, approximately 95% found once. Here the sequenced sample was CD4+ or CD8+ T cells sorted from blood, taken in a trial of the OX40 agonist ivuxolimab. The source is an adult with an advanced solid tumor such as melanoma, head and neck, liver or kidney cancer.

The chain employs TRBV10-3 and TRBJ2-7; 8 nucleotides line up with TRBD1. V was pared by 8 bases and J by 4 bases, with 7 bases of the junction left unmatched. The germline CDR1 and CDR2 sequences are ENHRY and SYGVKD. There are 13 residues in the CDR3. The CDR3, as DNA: TGTGCCATCGGCCCTACAGGGGGATACGAGCAGTACTTC. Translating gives CAIGPTGGYEQYF.

In DNA form, the CDR3 reads TGTGCCAGCAGCGAGTTTGGGTCAGTGAACACTGAAGCTTTCTTT. Translation: CASSEFGSVNTEAFF. The chain couples TRBV9 to TRBJ1-1; D gene ambiguous. V shed 3 bases and J shed 0 bases, with 12 bases lying between them. Germline CDR1 reads SGDLS; CDR2 reads YYNGEE. CDR3 length: 15 residues.

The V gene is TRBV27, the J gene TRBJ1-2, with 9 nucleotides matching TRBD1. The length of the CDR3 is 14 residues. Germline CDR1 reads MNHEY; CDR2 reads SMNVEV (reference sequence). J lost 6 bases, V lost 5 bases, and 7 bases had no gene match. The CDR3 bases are TGTGCCAGCAGTCCACGGACAGGGGTGGATGGCTACACCTTC. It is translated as CASSPRTGVDGYTF.

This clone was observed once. Here the CDR3 reads CATSRDRASGNEQYF. CDR3 nucleotides: TGTGCCACCAGCAGAGATAGGGCTAGCGGGAACGAGCAGTACTTC. The chain is built from TRBV15 and TRBJ2-7; 9 bases are a match to TRBD2. In germline, CDR1 is LNHNV, CDR2 YYDKDF (reference sequence). There are 15 residues in the CDR3. V gave up 0 bases and J gave up 5 bases; unmatched junction bases: 5.

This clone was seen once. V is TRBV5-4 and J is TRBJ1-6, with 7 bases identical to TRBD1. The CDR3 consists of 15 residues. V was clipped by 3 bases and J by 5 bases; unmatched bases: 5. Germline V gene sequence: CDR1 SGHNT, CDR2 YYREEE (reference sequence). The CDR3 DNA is TGTGCCAGCAGCTCCGACAGGGCGGATAATTCACCCCTCCACTTT. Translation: CASSSDRADNSPLHF.

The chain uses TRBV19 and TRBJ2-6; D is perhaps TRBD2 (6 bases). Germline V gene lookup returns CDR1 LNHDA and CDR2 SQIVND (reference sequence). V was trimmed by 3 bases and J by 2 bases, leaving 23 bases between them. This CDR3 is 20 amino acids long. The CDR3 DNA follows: TGTGCCAGTAGTATCTGGGGTAGGGACTCAAGGTCTGCTGGGGCCAACGTCCTGACTTTC. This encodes CASSIWGRDSRSAGANVLTF.

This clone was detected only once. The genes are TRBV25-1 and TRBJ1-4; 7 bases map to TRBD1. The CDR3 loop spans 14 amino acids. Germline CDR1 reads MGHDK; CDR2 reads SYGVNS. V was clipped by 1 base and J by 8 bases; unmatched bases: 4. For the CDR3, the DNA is TGTGCCAGCAGTGAATGGGGACAGCAAGAAAAACTGTTTTTT. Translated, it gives CASSEWGQQEKLFF.

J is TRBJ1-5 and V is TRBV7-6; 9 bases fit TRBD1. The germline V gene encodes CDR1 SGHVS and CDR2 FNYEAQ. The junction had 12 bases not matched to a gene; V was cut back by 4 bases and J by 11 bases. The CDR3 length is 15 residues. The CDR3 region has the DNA TGTGCCAGCAGCTCCGGTACAGGGGGCCATCGGTCCCAGCATTTT. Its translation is CASSSGTGGHRSQHF.

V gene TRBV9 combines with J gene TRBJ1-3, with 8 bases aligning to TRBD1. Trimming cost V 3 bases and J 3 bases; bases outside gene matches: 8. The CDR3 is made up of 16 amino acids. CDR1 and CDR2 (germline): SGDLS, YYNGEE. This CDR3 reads CASSAFRGQVGNTIYF. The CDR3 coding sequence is TGTGCCAGCAGCGCATTCAGGGGGCAGGTTGGAAACACCATATATTTT.

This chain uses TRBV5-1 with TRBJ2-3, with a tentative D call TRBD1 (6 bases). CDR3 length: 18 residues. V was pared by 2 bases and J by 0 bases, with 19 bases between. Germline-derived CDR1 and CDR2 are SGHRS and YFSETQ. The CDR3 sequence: CASSFYGTRSYSTDTQYF. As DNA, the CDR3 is TGCGCCAGCAGCTTTTACGGGACACGCTCCTATAGCACAGATACGCAGTATTTT.

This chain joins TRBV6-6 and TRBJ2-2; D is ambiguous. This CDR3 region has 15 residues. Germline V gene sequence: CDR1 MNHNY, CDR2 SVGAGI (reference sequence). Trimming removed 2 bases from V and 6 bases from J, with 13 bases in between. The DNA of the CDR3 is TGTGCCAGCAGTTACCCCCTGTATGGCGCCGGGGAGCTGTTTTTT. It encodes CASSYPLYGAGELFF.

DNA of the CDR3: TGTGCCAGTAGTATGACAGACTACTACGAGCAGTACTTC. Translated, it gives CASSMTDYYEQYF. The J gene is TRBJ2-7, the V gene TRBV19, with D perhaps assigned TRBD1 or TRBD2 (5 bases each). CDR3 length: 13 residues. V shed 3 bases and J shed 3 bases, with 9 bases lying between them. The germline gives CDR1 LNHDA, CDR2 SQIVND (reference sequence).

DNA for the CDR3: TGTGCCAGCAGCTACGATTGGGGCTACACCTTC. It encodes CASSYDWGYTF. V gene TRBV5-6 combines with J gene TRBJ1-2, with unresolved D. V was trimmed by 3 bases and J by 8 bases, leaving 8 bases between them. CDR1 and CDR2 (germline): SGHDT, YYEEEE. CDR3 length: 11 residues.

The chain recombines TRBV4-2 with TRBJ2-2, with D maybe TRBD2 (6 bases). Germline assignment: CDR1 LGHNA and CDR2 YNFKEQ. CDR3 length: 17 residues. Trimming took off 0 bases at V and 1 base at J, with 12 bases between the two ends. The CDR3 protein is CASSQDIAGQNTGELFF. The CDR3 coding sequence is TGTGCCAGCAGCCAAGATATCGCGGGGCAGAACACCGGGGAGCTGTTTTTT.

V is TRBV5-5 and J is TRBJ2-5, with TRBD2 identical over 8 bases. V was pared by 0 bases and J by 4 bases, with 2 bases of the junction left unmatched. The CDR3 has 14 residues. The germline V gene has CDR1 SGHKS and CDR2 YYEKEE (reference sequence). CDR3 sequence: CASSLVTSGETQYF. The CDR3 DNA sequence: TGTGCCAGCAGCTTGGTCACTAGCGGAGAGACCCAGTACTTC.

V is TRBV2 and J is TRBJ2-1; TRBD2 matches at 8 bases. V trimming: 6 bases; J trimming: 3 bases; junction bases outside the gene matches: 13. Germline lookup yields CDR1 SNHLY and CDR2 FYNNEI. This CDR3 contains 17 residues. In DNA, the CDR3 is TGTGCCAGCAGCCTCACCGACCGGGAGGGGGACTACAATGAGCAGTTCTTC. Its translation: CASSLTDREGDYNEQFF.

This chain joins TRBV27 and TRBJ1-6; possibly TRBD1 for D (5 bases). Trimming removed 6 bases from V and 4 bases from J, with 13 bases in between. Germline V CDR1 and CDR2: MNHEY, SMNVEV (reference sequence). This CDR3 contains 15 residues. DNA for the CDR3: TGTGCCAGCAGGTGGAGGGGTCAGTATAATTCACCCCTCCACTTT. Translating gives CASRWRGQYNSPLHF.

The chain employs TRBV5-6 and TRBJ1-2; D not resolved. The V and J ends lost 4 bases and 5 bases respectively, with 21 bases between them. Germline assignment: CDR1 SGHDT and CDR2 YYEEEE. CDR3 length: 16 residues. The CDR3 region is CASSVSTAPVGYGYTF. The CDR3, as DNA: TGTGCCAGCAGCGTCTCTACAGCGCCGGTCGGTTATGGCTACACCTTC.

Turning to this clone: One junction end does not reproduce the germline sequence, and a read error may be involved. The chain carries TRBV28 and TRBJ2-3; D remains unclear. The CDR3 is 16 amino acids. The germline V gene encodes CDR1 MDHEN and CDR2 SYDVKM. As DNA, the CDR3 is TGTGCCAGCAGTTTACGGTCCGGTTTCGGAACAGATAAGCAGTATTTT. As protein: CASSLRSGFGTDKQYF.

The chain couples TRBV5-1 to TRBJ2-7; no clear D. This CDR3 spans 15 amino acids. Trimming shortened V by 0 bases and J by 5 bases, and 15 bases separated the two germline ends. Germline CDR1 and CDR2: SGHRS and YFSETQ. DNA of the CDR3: TGCGCCAGCAGCTTGGGGTGGGGTTCCGAACACGAGCAGTACTTC. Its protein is CASSLGWGSEHEQYF.

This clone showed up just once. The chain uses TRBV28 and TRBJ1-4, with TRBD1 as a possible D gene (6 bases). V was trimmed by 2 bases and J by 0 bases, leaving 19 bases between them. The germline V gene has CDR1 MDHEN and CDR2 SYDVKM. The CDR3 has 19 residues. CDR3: CASSLSWGRGEATNEKLFF. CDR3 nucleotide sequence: TGTGCCAGCAGTTTAAGTTGGGGGCGCGGGGAAGCAACTAATGAAAAACTGTTTTTT.

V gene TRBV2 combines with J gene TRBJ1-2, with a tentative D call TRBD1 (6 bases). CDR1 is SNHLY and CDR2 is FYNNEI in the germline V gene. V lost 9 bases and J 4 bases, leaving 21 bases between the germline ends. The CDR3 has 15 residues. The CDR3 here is CASQEGGGFFYGYTF. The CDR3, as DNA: TGTGCCAGTCAAGAAGGAGGGGGATTTTTCTATGGCTACACCTTC.

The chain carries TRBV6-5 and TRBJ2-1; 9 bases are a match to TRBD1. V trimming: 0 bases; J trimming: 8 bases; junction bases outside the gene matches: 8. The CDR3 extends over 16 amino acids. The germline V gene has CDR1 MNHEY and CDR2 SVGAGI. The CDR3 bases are TGTGCCAGCAGTTACTCAACAGGGGGCGCGATGGATGAGCAGTTCTTC. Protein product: CASSYSTGGAMDEQFF.

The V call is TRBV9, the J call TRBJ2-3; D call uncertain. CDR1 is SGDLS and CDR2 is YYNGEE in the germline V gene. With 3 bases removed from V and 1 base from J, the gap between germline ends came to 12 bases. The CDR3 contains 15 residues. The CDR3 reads CASSGLGSGTDTQYF. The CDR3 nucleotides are TGTGCCAGCAGCGGCCTCGGCTCGGGCACAGATACGCAGTATTTT. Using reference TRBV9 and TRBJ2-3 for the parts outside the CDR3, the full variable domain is DSGVTQTPKHLITATGQRVTLRCSPRSGDLSVYWYQQSLDQGLQFLIQYYNGEERAKGNILERFSAQQFPDLHSELNLSSLELGDSALYFCASSGLGSGTDTQYFGPGTRLTVL.

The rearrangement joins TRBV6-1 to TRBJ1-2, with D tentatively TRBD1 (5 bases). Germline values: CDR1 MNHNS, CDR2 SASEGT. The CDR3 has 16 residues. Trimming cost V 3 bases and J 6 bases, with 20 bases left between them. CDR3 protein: CASSEGPSGRQDGYTF. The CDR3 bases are TGTGCCAGCAGTGAGGGACCCTCAGGAAGGCAGGATGGCTACACCTTC.